This TCR beta chain was recorded in a study of patients and donors after allogeneic stem cell transplantation. A single record per CDR3 protein comes from TCRdb applying MiXCR to the RT-PCR reads. The sample records hundreds of thousands of distinct CDR3 sequences, roughly 17% being singletons. The CDR3 is 15 amino acids. Germline V gene data show CDR1 as SEHNR and CDR2 as FQNEAQ (reference sequence). Trimming pared 3 bases from V and 4 bases from J, leaving 14 bases between. The receptor was isolated from a human donor who was either an allogeneic HSCT recipient or a stem cell or donor lymphocyte infusion donor (not recorded which). It is not recorded whose cells these are; they may come from a transplant donor. Material: blood, either unsorted or a sorted T cell fraction (not recorded which). The genes are TRBV7-9 and TRBJ2-3; D not certain. The DNA of the CDR3 is TGTGCCAGCAGCTTCCGGACCCAATTGGCAGATACGCAGTATTTT. As protein: CASSFRTQLADTQYF.